This is a list of T cell receptor beta chains from one sample in a study of T cells after yellow fever vaccination. TCRdb itself ran the 5' RACE reads through MiXCR, one entry per CDR3 protein. The sample yields 300,000 to 400,000 distinct CDR3 sequences, over 8% seen once. The sample was PBMCs, taken on the day of the first yellow fever vaccination. The receptors were sampled from a man aged 18-30 years who received the YFV17D yellow fever vaccine. CDR3s include the opening cysteine and the closing phenylalanine or tryptophan. A D gene is named only where the DNA matches it firmly. The listing skips clone size in some rows; elsewhere it reads once, few, many or a size class.

NA	TRBJ2-2	TRBV6-2/TRBV6-3	NA	14	TGTGCCAGCAGCACTCATGGGGGGACCGGGGAGCTGTTTTTT	CASSTHGGTGELFF
NA	TRBJ2-5	TRBV19	few	16	TGTGCCAGTAGTATTAAGGGGCACCTTACCTGGGAGACCCAGTACTTC	CASSIKGHLTWETQYF
TRBD2	TRBJ2-1	TRBV20-1	few	14	TGCAGTGCTAGAAATAGCGGGGGGGTGGATGAGCAGTTCTTC	CSARNSGGVDEQFF
NA	TRBJ2-4	TRBV5-1	few	16	TGCGCCAGCAGCGGCCTCGGGGATGCCGTCAAAAACATTCAGTACTTC	CASSGLGDAVKNIQYF
TRBD1	TRBJ1-1	TRBV7-9	few	16	TGTGCCAGCAGCTCGGCGGACAGGGGGCGATTTTCGGAAGCTTTCTTT	CASSSADRGRFSEAFF
TRBD1	TRBJ1-6	TRBV5-1	NA	14	TGCGCCAGCAATGCAGGACAGGCGGATTCACCCCTCCACTTT	CASNAGQADSPLHF
NA	TRBJ2-1	TRBV19	many	14	TGTGCCAGTAGTCCCCTACGGGGGGCCAATGAGCAGTTCTTC	CASSPLRGANEQFF
NA	TRBJ1-2	TRBV6-2/TRBV6-3	NA	22	TGTGCCAGCAGTCGCCCCTCCCTGATGCCGGACTCCCGGACGCTGGGCCACTATGGCTACACCTTC	CASSRPSLMPDSRTLGHYGYTF
TRBD1	TRBJ2-3	TRBV11-2	few	15	TGTGCCAGCAGCTTAAGGGACAGGGCCCCAGATACGCAGTATTTT	CASSLRDRAPDTQYF
NA	TRBJ2-7	TRBV20-1	few	13	TGCAGTGCTATTCTTCGCGGACAGAACGAGCAGTACTTC	CSAILRGQNEQYF
NA	TRBJ1-2	TRBV20-1	NA	14	TGCAGTCCGGGCCCAAACAGGGCCAACTATGGCTACACCTTC	CSPGPNRANYGYTF
NA	TRBJ2-3	TRBV2	NA	13	TGTGCCAGCAGTGGGTTCGGGGGAGATACGCAGTATTTT	CASSGFGGDTQYF
NA	TRBJ2-7	TRBV7-2	few	14	TGTGCCAGCAGCTTATACAGGGAACCGACCGAGCAGTACTTC	CASSLYREPTEQYF
TRBD2	TRBJ2-1	TRBV11-2	NA	15	TGTGCCAGCAGACACCTAGCGGGGGCGTACAATGAGCAGTTCTTC	CASRHLAGAYNEQFF
NA	TRBJ2-7	TRBV2	few	12	TGTGCCAGCAGTGATAGGGCTCCGAGGCAGTACTTC	CASSDRAPRQYF
NA	TRBJ1-4	TRBV5-1	NA	16	TGCGCCAGCAGCTCAAATTACGTCCGGACTAATGAAAAACTGTTTTTT	CASSSNYVRTNEKLFF
NA	TRBJ2-2	TRBV4-3	NA	13	TGCGCCAGCAGCCTCCCCGTTGGCGGGGAGCTGTTTTTT	CASSLPVGGELFF
NA	TRBJ2-5	TRBV7-2	NA	15	TGTGCCAGCAGCTTAGACCCCCCCCCCCGGGAGACCCAGTACTTC	CASSLDPPPRETQYF
NA	TRBJ2-2	TRBV2	many	16	TGTGCCAGCAGGGACCCGGGGAAGGGACGATCCGGGGAGCTGTTTTTT	CASRDPGKGRSGELFF
NA	TRBJ2-7	TRBV6-2/TRBV6-3	few	14	TGTGCCAGCAGTTACTCGACGGGGGCCTACGAGCAGTACTTC	CASSYSTGAYEQYF
NA	TRBJ2-3	TRBV5-1	few	15	TGCGCCAGCAGCGGCGACAGCACTAGCACAGATACGCAGTATTTT	CASSGDSTSTDTQYF
NA	TRBJ2-3	TRBV13	few	15	TGTGCCAGCAGCCCGAAGGCGTATTTCACAGATACGCAGTATTTT	CASSPKAYFTDTQYF
TRBD2	TRBJ2-1	TRBV10-3	NA	16	TGTGCCATCAGCTTGGACTTAGCGGGGGGATACAATGAGCAGTTCTTC	CAISLDLAGGYNEQFF
NA	TRBJ2-5	TRBV3-1	NA	13	TGTGCCAGCAAGCCAGAGGCCCAAGAGACCCAGTACTTC	CASKPEAQETQYF
TRBD1	TRBJ1-1	TRBV19	many	13	TGTGCCAGTAGTATCGACAGGGGATCTGAAGCTTTCTTT	CASSIDRGSEAFF
TRBD1	TRBJ2-7	TRBV2	few	16	TGTGCCAGCAACGAGGGACAGGGGGTCAACTCCTACGAGCAGTACTTC	CASNEGQGVNSYEQYF
TRBD1	TRBJ2-1	TRBV7-2	many	13	TGTGCCAGCAGCAAGGGACAGCACAATGAGCAGTTCTTC	CASSKGQHNEQFF
NA	TRBJ1-2	TRBV6-5	few	12	TGTGCCAGCAGTTCGTTTGGGGGTGGCTACACCTTC	CASSSFGGGYTF
TRBD1	TRBJ1-6	TRBV20-1	NA	14	TGCAGTGCTCAGGGGGGACCGCCCCTTTCACCCCTCCACTTT	CSAQGGPPLSPLHF
NA	TRBJ2-3	TRBV27	few	18	TGTGCCAGCAGTTTATCGCCCCGACTTTTGGGGGGGCCAGATACGCAGTATTTT	CASSLSPRLLGGPDTQYF
TRBD1	TRBJ2-3	TRBV7-3	many	15	TGTGCCAGCAGCCCCGACAGGGGGTCCACAGATACGCAGTATTTT	CASSPDRGSTDTQYF
NA	TRBJ2-1	TRBV27	NA	13	TGTGCCAGCAAAGTGGAGGGGTTAAATGAGCAGTTCTTC	CASKVEGLNEQFF
NA	TRBJ2-2	TRBV5-1	NA	13	TGCGCCAGCAGCTTAGATCACACCGGGGAGCTGTTTTTT	CASSLDHTGELFF
TRBD2	TRBJ2-3	TRBV7-2	few	17	TGTGCCAGCAGCTTAGCGGGTAGCGGGGACTTCACAGATACGCAGTATTTT	CASSLAGSGDFTDTQYF
NA	TRBJ1-5	TRBV20-1	NA	10	TGCAGCGGGGGTGGTCAGCCCCAGCATTTT	CSGGGQPQHF
NA	TRBJ2-5	TRBV6-2/TRBV6-3	NA	13	TGTGCCAGCAGTTACTCGCCCTCAGAGAGCCAGTACTTC	CASSYSPSESQYF
TRBD1	TRBJ1-2	TRBV12-3/TRBV12-4	NA	13	TGTGCCAGCAGGAGGGACAGTGACTATGGCTACACCTTC	CASRRDSDYGYTF
NA	TRBJ2-1	TRBV5-6	NA	12	TGTGCCAGCAGACAGGGTGGCCATGAGCAGTTCTTC	CASRQGGHEQFF
NA	TRBJ1-1	TRBV10-1	NA	13	TGCGCCAGCAGTGAGTCGTCTGGGTCTGAAGCTTTCTTT	CASSESSGSEAFF
NA	TRBJ1-6	TRBV12-3/TRBV12-4	NA	14	TGTGCCAGCAGTTGGACCGGTTCGGGGTCACCCCTCCACTTT	CASSWTGSGSPLHF
NA	TRBJ1-3	TRBV12-3/TRBV12-4	few	15	TGTGCCAGCAGTTTATTCGGGACGTATGGAAACACCATATATTTT	CASSLFGTYGNTIYF
TRBD1	TRBJ1-1	TRBV4-1	NA	16	TGCGCCAGCAGCCAAGATCAGCAGGGGGTGAACACGGAAGCTTTCTTT	CASSQDQQGVNTEAFF
NA	TRBJ1-1	TRBV4-2	few	16	TGTGCCAGCAGCCACGTTGGGGGACTCATGAACACTGAAGCTTTCTTT	CASSHVGGLMNTEAFF
TRBD2	TRBJ2-3	TRBV9	few	15	TGTGCCAGCAGCGAACTAGCGGGGGGGGCAGATACGCAGTATTTT	CASSELAGGADTQYF
NA	TRBJ1-5	TRBV6-2/TRBV6-3	few	13	TGTGCCAGCAGTTACGGGGGTTACCAGCCCCAGCATTTT	CASSYGGYQPQHF
NA	TRBJ2-2	TRBV5-1	NA	13	TGCGCCAGCAGCTTGCTTCCTGCGGGGGAGCTGTTTTTT	CASSLLPAGELFF